The T cell receptor (beta chain) under discussion was sequenced for a study of blood T cell repertoires in COVID-19. Profiling relied on immunoSEQ multiplex PCR, and the TCRdb table lists in-frame clones only, not all of them. Seen here are 300,000 to 450,000 clones, 87% observed once, and the top ten hold roughly 2%. Looked up from germline, CDR1 is KGHDR and CDR2 is SFDVKD. This CDR3 has 13 residues. Trimming removed 1 base at V and 12 bases at J, with 12 bases between. The receptor's source is a man aged 40-55 years in a cohort exposed to, infected with or recovered from COVID-19 (not recorded which). Material: PBMCs or T cells enriched from blood (not recorded which). The genes are TRBV24-1 and TRBJ2-1; D is perhaps TRBD2 (5 bases). CDR3 bases: TGTGCCACCAGTGATTTAGTTAGCGAAGGGCAGTTCTTC. Encoded protein: CATSDLVSEGQFF.